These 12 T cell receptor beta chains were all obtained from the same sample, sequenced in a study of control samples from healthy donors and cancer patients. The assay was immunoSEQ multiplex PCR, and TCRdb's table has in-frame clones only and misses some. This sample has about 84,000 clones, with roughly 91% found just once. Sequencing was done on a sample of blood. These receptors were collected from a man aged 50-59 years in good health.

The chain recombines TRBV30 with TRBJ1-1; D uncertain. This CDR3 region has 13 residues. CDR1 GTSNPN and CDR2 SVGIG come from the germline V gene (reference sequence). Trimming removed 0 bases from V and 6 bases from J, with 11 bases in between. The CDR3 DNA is TGTGCCTGGAGTGTCTACCCCGGGGCTGAAGCTTTCTTT. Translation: CAWSVYPGAEAFF.

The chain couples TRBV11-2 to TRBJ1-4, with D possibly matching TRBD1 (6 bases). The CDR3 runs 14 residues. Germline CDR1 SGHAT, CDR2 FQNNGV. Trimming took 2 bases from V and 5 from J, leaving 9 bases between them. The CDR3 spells CASSLPGANEKLFF. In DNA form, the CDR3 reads TGTGCCAGCAGCTTACCGGGGGCGAATGAAAAACTGTTTTTT.

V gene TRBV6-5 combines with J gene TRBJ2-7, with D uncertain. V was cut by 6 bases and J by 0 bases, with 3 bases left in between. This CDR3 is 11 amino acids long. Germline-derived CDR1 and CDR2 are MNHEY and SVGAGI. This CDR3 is CASRSSYEQYF. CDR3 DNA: TGTGCCAGCAGGAGCTCCTACGAGCAGTACTTC.

The CDR3 DNA follows: TGTGCCAGCAGTTACTCGATGCTTGTAACAGGGGAAGCTTTCTTT. It is translated as CASSYSMLVTGEAFF. The V call is TRBV6-5, the J call TRBJ1-1; maybe TRBD1 (6 bases). Germline V gene lookup returns CDR1 MNHEY and CDR2 SVGAGI. CDR3 length equals 15 residues. V lost 0 bases to trimming and J lost 8 bases, with 16 bases between them.

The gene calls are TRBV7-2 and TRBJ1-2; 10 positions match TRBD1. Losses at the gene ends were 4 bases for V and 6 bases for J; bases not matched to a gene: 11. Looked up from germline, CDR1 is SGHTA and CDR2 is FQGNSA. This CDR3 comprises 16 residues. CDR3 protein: CASSSYLGQGVDGYTF. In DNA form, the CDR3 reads TGTGCCAGCAGCTCCTACTTAGGACAGGGGGTTGATGGCTACACCTTC. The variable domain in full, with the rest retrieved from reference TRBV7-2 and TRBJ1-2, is GAGVSQSPSNKVTEKGKDVELRCDPISGHTALYWYRQSLGQGLEFLIYFQGNSAPDKSGLPSDRFSAERTGGSVSTLTIQRTQQEDSAVYLCASSSYLGQGVDGYTFGSGTRLTVV.

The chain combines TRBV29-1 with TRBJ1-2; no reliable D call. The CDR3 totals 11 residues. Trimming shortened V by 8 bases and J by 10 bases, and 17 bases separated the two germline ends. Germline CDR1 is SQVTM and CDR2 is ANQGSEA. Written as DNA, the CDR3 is TGCAGCTCGACCCTATGTGTGGACTACACCTTC. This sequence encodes CSSTLCVDYTF.

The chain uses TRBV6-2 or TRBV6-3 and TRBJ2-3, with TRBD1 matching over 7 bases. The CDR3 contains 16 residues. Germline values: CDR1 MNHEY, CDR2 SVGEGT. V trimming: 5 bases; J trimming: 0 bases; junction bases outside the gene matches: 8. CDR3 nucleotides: TGTGCCAGCAGTCTATGGCCGGGACAGAGCACAGATACGCAGTATTTT. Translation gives CASSLWPGQSTDTQYF.

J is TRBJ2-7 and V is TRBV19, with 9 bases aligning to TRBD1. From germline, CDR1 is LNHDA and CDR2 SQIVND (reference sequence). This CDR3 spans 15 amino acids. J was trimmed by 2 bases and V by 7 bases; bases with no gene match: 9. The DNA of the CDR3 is TGTGCCAGTAAATCGGGACAGGGCAAACCCTACGAGCAGTACTTC. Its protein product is CASKSGQGKPYEQYF.

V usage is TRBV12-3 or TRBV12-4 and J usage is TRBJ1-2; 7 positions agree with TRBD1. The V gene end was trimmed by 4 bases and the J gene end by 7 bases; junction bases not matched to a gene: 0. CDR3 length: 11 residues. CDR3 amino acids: CASSYRGGYTF. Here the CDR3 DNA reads TGTGCCAGCAGTTACAGGGGTGGCTACACCTTC.

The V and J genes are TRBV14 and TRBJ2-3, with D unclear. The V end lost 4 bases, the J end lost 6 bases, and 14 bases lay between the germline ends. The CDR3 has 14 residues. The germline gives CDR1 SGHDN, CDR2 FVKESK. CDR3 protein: CASSPEYGRDTQYF. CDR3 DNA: TGTGCCAGCAGCCCGGAGTACGGAAGGGATACGCAGTATTTT.

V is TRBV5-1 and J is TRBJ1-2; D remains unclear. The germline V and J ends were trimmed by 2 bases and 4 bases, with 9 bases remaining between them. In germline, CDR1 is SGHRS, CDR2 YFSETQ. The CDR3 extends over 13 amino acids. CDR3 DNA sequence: TGCGCCAGCAGCTTCGGGGAGCCCTATGGCTACACCTTC. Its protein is CASSFGEPYGYTF.

The CDR3 loop reads CATGPGGNQPQHF. DNA of the CDR3: TGTGCCACCGGCCCAGGGGGCAATCAGCCCCAGCATTTT. J is TRBJ1-5 and V is TRBV6-5, with D possibly TRBD1 on 6 matching bases. V lost 10 bases and J 2 bases, leaving 12 bases between the germline ends. In germline, CDR1 is MNHEY, CDR2 SVGAGI. The CDR3 is 13 amino acids.